The rows below give T cell receptor beta chains drawn from one sample of a study of Graves' ophthalmopathy and Graves' hyperthyroidism. TCRdb processed the multiplex PCR reads anew with MiXCR; each CDR3 protein has one entry. Among roughly 1.1 million distinct CDR3 sequences, approximately 35% were seen once, and the ten largest hold over 8.5%. Sequencing used peripheral blood or thyroid tissue (not recorded which). The source is an adult man with Graves' hyperthyroidism. Both conserved end residues are part of each CDR3. Size values are once, few and many counts, or a class for expanded clones, and some rows have none.

v_gene: TRBV9
abundance: .
CDR3aa: CASSPGSLGVHEQYF

v_gene: TRBV19
abundance: many
CDR3aa: CASQTTPGEQYF

v_gene: TRBV3-1
abundance: .
CDR3aa: CASSQDLFRQPGRVNTEAFF

v_gene: TRBV5-6
abundance: .
CDR3aa: CASSSPGRGAFF

v_gene: TRBV25-1
abundance: .
CDR3aa: CASVTGDTEAFF

v_gene: TRBV7-9
abundance: many
CDR3aa: CASRVGVAGYTF

v_gene: TRBV10-3
abundance: .
CDR3aa: CAISGTSGRGAYGYTF

v_gene: TRBV3-1
abundance: few
CDR3aa: CASSHRNYEQYF

v_gene: TRBV10-3
abundance: once
CDR3aa: CAISESVGETQYF

v_gene: TRBV28
abundance: few
CDR3aa: CASSRQGSAGIGYTF

v_gene: TRBV7-2
abundance: .
CDR3aa: CASSLSGDNEQFF

v_gene: TRBV10-3
abundance: few
CDR3aa: CASSPLGGYYEQYF

v_gene: TRBV12-3/TRBV12-4
abundance: many
CDR3aa: CASTKSPRGSQPQHF

v_gene: TRBV2
abundance: many
CDR3aa: CASSEALQDEQYF

v_gene: TRBV20-1
abundance: .
CDR3aa: CSARSPGQGSLYEQYF

v_gene: TRBV7-8
abundance: .
CDR3aa: CASSSNPGQASYEQYF

v_gene: TRBV6-6
abundance: .
CDR3aa: CASSPVGTGSMNTEAFF

v_gene: TRBV5-8
abundance: .
CDR3aa: CASSSITSGGYEQYF

v_gene: TRBV12-3/TRBV12-4
abundance: .
CDR3aa: CASSLGDWQYF

v_gene: TRBV12-3/TRBV12-4
abundance: many
CDR3aa: CASSLGGAGNSPLHF

v_gene: TRBV12-3/TRBV12-4
abundance: .
CDR3aa: CASSLALGGTGYTEAFF

v_gene: TRBV6-9
abundance: .
CDR3aa: CASMDRSSYGYTF

v_gene: TRBV4-1
abundance: .
CDR3aa: CASSQERTAGPYEQYF

v_gene: TRBV5-4
abundance: .
CDR3aa: CASSLDGRGRADTQYF

v_gene: TRBV12-3/TRBV12-4
abundance: few
CDR3aa: CASSFPRGAGANVLTF

v_gene: TRBV2
abundance: .
CDR3aa: CASGGWRAMETQYF

v_gene: TRBV14
abundance: .
CDR3aa: CASSPGRGTYVLTF

v_gene: TRBV5-6
abundance: .
CDR3aa: CASSLVSIRLNSGANVLTF

v_gene: TRBV29-1
abundance: many
CDR3aa: CSVPQGGNTEAFF

v_gene: TRBV18
abundance: .
CDR3aa: CASSENTGAGGTEAFF

v_gene: TRBV11-2
abundance: many
CDR3aa: CASSLSDGTYEQYF

v_gene: TRBV28
abundance: few
CDR3aa: CASSPVSNEQYF

v_gene: TRBV7-9
abundance: .
CDR3aa: CSSSLPWLNTEAFF

v_gene: TRBV6-5
abundance: .
CDR3aa: CASSMAGGLGAEAFF

v_gene: TRBV2
abundance: .
CDR3aa: CASNQGRLNTEAFF

v_gene: TRBV11-2
abundance: once
CDR3aa: CASSSQGTPLHF